One and the same sample provided the 20 T cell receptor beta chains below, sequenced in a study of T cells in localized non-small cell lung cancer. TCRdb keeps only in-frame clones here, not all; method: immunoSEQ multiplex PCR. The table includes roughly 30,000 clones, over 75% detected once. The material was peripheral blood mononuclear cells, obtained before any cancer treatment. Every receptor here comes from a woman between 35 and 70 years old with stage III lung adenocarcinoma.

V and J are TRBV5-1 and TRBJ2-1, with D unclear. The ends were cut back, 0 bases at V and 10 bases at J, with 5 bases in the middle. This CDR3 contains 11 residues. CDR1 and CDR2 from the germline V gene are SGHRS and YFSETQ. For the CDR3, the DNA is TGCGCCAGCAGCTTGGTTCGGGAGCAGTTCTTC. This codes for CASSLVREQFF.

This chain joins TRBV5-1 and TRBJ2-2; 13 bases are a match to TRBD2. Per germline, CDR1 SGHRS and CDR2 YFSETQ. V lost 2 bases, J lost 5 bases, and 6 bases stayed unmatched. This CDR3 contains 17 residues. DNA for the CDR3: TGCGCCAGCAGCTTACTAGCGGGAGGGACCGGAACCGGGGAGCTGTTTTTT. It translates to CASSLLAGGTGTGELFF.

This chain links TRBV18 with TRBJ1-5; D is perhaps TRBD1 (6 bases). CDR1 KGHSH and CDR2 LQKENI come from the germline V gene. V was shortened by 0 bases and J by 3 bases, with 12 bases between the two germline ends. This CDR3 contains 16 residues. CDR3: CASSPPITGNNQPQHF. The CDR3, as DNA: TGTGCCAGCTCACCACCGATAACAGGGAACAATCAGCCCCAGCATTTT.

The chain combines TRBV6-5 with TRBJ1-6, with D unresolved. V lost 6 bases, J lost 0 bases, and 9 bases lay in between. There are 15 residues in the CDR3. Per germline, CDR1 MNHEY and CDR2 SVGAGI. In DNA, the CDR3 is TGTGCCAGCAGACCCCTAACCTCCTATAATTCACCCCTCCACTTT. The encoded protein is CASRPLTSYNSPLHF.

The gene calls are TRBV4-3 and TRBJ2-7; 8 positions match TRBD1. The CDR3 consists of 14 residues. V gave up 5 bases and J gave up 8 bases; unmatched junction bases: 11. Germline assignment: CDR1 LGHNA and CDR2 YSLEER. CDR3 bases: TGCGCCAGCAGCGTCAGGGGGCCATCGTTTCAGCAGTACTTC. As protein: CASSVRGPSFQQYF.

This chain joins TRBV9 and TRBJ1-2; 8 bases match TRBD1. Germline values: CDR1 SGDLS, CDR2 YYNGEE. The V segment lost 0 bases and the J segment 4 bases; nucleotides outside the gene matches: 8. The CDR3 extends over 16 amino acids. CDR3 sequence reads: CASSVGGQGRGYGYTF. DNA of the CDR3: TGTGCCAGCAGCGTAGGTGGACAGGGCAGGGGCTATGGCTACACCTTC.

The chain recombines TRBV9 with TRBJ2-3; the D is unclear. The ends were cut back, 3 bases at V and 4 bases at J, with 12 bases in the middle. The CDR3 extends over 14 amino acids. CDR1 and CDR2 from the germline V gene are SGDLS and YYNGEE. The CDR3 DNA reads TGTGCCAGCAGCGCCGACTCTCGAGCAGATACGCAGTATTTT. Residues: CASSADSRADTQYF.

The V gene is TRBV21-1, the J gene TRBJ1-3. TRBV21-1 is designated a pseudogene. The CDR3 has 16 amino acids. The CDR3 DNA reads TGTGCCAGCAGCGAGGATGGGGGGGCGAGGGGAAACACCATATATTTT. Translation: CASSEDGGARGNTIYF.

The chain employs TRBV2 and TRBJ2-7, with 8 nucleotides matching TRBD1. CDR3 length: 14 residues. V was pared by 5 bases and J by 3 bases, with 6 bases of the junction left unmatched. Germline loops: CDR1 SNHLY, CDR2 FYNNEI. CDR3 region: CASSYRQGLYEQYF. As DNA, the CDR3 is TGTGCCAGCAGTTATAGACAGGGGCTCTACGAGCAGTACTTC. Filled out from reference TRBV2 and TRBJ2-7, the complete variable domain reads EPEVTQTPSHQVTQMGQEVILRCVPISNHLYFYWYRQILGQKVEFLVSFYNNEISEKSEIFDDQFSVERPDGSNFTLKIRSTKLEDSAMYFCASSYRQGLYEQYFGPGTRLTVT.

This sequence joins TRBV18 and TRBJ2-3; 11 nucleotides align to TRBD1. This CDR3 spans 16 amino acids. The germline CDR1 and CDR2 sequences are KGHSH and LQKENI. V shed 2 bases and J 4 bases; nucleotides not matched to a gene: 5. CDR3 coding DNA: TGTGCCAGCTCACCAAGGGACAGGGGGTTCGCAGATACGCAGTATTTT. Its translation is CASSPRDRGFADTQYF.

The chain employs TRBV11-2 and TRBJ2-3; TRBD2 aligns across 16 bases. V lost 5 bases and J lost 5; bases outside the gene matches: 7. The length of the CDR3 is 17 residues. Germline V lookup: CDR1 SGHAT, CDR2 FQNNGV. The CDR3 spells CASSHGTSGRAGDTQYF. CDR3 nucleotides: TGTGCCAGCAGCCACGGGACTAGCGGGAGGGCCGGAGATACGCAGTATTTT.

The rearrangement joins TRBV6-8 to TRBJ2-7, with TRBD2 matching over 9 bases. V lost 6 bases and J lost 2; bases outside the gene matches: 8. The germline CDR1 and CDR2 sequences are MNHGY and SAAAGT. This CDR3 comprises 15 residues. CDR3 bases: TGTGCCAGCAGCAAACCTAGCGGGGATGCCTACGAGCAGTACTTC. Its translation is CASSKPSGDAYEQYF.

J is TRBJ2-1 and V is TRBV11-2; D might be TRBD1 (6 bases). Germline V gives CDR1 SGHAT, CDR2 FQNNGV. Trimming pared 5 bases from V and 4 bases from J, leaving 15 bases between. The CDR3 loop spans 15 amino acids. As DNA, the CDR3 is TGTGCCAGCAGCGCTCAGGGGCCCTCTTACAATGAGCAGTTCTTC. Protein product: CASSAQGPSYNEQFF.

The rearrangement links TRBV27 to TRBJ2-7; D ambiguous. Germline V gene sequence: CDR1 MNHEY, CDR2 SMNVEV (reference sequence). The CDR3 has 11 residues. Here the CDR3 reads CAVGTTYEQYF. CDR3 in DNA: TGTGCGGTGGGTACAACTTACGAGCAGTACTTC.

As to this clone: Other DNA variants within this sample encode the same CDR3. The V and J genes are TRBV14 and TRBJ1-6; D might be TRBD1 (5 bases). Germline CDR1 SGHDN, CDR2 FVKESK. Between the trimmed V and J ends, which lost 1 base and 8 bases, there was a span of 9 bases. The CDR3 is made up of 14 amino acids. The CDR3 DNA reads TGTGCCAGCAGCCAAGGCAGGGAATATTCACCCCTCCACTTT. This translates into CASSQGREYSPLHF.

This clone was detected a few times. V is TRBV4-3 and J is TRBJ2-1, with D perhaps matching TRBD2 (5 bases). The CDR3 has 15 residues. V lost 0 bases and J 8 bases, leaving 14 bases between the germline ends. The germline V gene has CDR1 LGHNA and CDR2 YSLEER. The CDR3 region has the DNA TGCGCCAGCAGCCAAGAGGAGGCAGGAGGCCATGAGCAGTTCTTC. This codes for CASSQEEAGGHEQFF.

The count of this clone is one. The V and J genes are TRBV6-1 and TRBJ1-5; maybe TRBD1 (5 bases). V lost 11 bases, J lost 4 bases, and 15 bases lay in between. The germline CDR1 and CDR2 sequences are MNHNS and SASEGT. The CDR3 is 13 residues long. CDR3 region: CAGADGINQPQHF. The CDR3 DNA is TGTGCCGGGGCGGACGGGATTAATCAGCCCCAGCATTTT.

The rearrangement links TRBV6-4 to TRBJ2-1, with TRBD2 identical over 14 bases. J lost 10 bases, V lost 2 bases, and 7 bases had no gene match. Germline loops: CDR1 MRHNA, CDR2 SNTAGT. This CDR3 comprises 16 residues. CDR3 sequence (DNA): TGTGCCAGCAGTGACGGGGGACTAGCGGGAGAGGGAGAGCAGTTCTTC. Protein product: CASSDGGLAGEGEQFF.

The gene calls are TRBV4-1 and TRBJ1-1; possibly TRBD1 for D (5 bases). Trimming took off 3 bases at V and 1 base at J, with 9 bases between the two ends. The CDR3 runs 14 residues. Per germline, CDR1 MGHRA and CDR2 YSYEKL. The CDR3, as DNA: TGCGCCAGCAGCCAGGGACCGCCGAACACTGAAGCTTTCTTT. Translating gives CASSQGPPNTEAFF.

The chain recombines TRBV30 with TRBJ1-3; D may be TRBD1 (5 bases). Germline V gives CDR1 GTSNPN, CDR2 SVGIG (reference sequence). The germline V and J ends were trimmed by 4 bases and 9 bases, with 10 bases remaining between them. The CDR3 is made up of 11 amino acids. The CDR3 sequence is CAWTGGGTIYF. For the CDR3, the DNA is TGTGCCTGGACCGGGGGGGGCACCATATATTTT. Full variable domain (outside the CDR3, taken from reference TRBV30 and TRBJ1-3): SQTIHQWPATLVQPVGSPLSLECTVEGTSNPNLYWYRQAAGRGLQLLFYSVGIGQISSEVPQNLSASRPQDRQFILSSKKLLLSDSGFYLCAWTGGGTIYFGEGSWLTVV.